These 9 T cell receptor beta chains came from one sample sequenced in a study of T cell changes during pregnancy in multiple sclerosis. Clones were sequenced by immunoSEQ multiplex PCR, and TCRdb holds only the in-frame ones, with some missing. Of 130,000 or so clones listed, approximately 95% are singletons. The sample consisted of peripheral blood, taken before pregnancy. These receptors came from a female donor with multiple sclerosis, enrolled in a pregnancy study.

The chain is built from TRBV5-8 and TRBJ2-1; 8 bases are a match to TRBD2. This CDR3 has 18 residues. Germline V gene data show CDR1 as SGHTS and CDR2 as YDEGEE. V shed 1 base and J 4 bases; nucleotides not matched to a gene: 13. DNA of the CDR3: TGTGCCAGCAGCTTGTACCCCGGCGGCGGGGGGCTGTACAATGAGCAGTTCTTC. Its translation is CASSLYPGGGGLYNEQFF.

This chain connects TRBV7-3 to TRBJ2-1, with 13 bases fitting TRBD2. Germline V lookup: CDR1 SGHTA, CDR2 FQGTGA. The CDR3 is made up of 19 amino acids. The junction had 17 bases not matched to a gene; V was cut back by 2 bases and J by 10 bases. For the CDR3, the DNA is TGTGCCAGCAGCTTATTCCCTGTGACAACTAGCGGGGGGGCCGGCGAGCAGTTCTTC. Its translation is CASSLFPVTTSGGAGEQFF.

This rearrangement joins TRBV18 to TRBJ2-7; 8 positions match TRBD1. CDR3 length equals 17 residues. The V gene's germline CDR1 is KGHSH and CDR2 LQKENI. Unmatched junction bases numbered 8, after V lost 1 base and J lost 0 bases. The CDR3 region is CASSPLARQGRSYEQYF. The DNA of the CDR3 is TGTGCCAGCTCACCACTTGCCCGACAGGGGCGCTCCTACGAGCAGTACTTC. The complete variable domain, with remaining parts taken from reference TRBV18 and TRBJ2-7, reads NAGVMQNPRHLVRRRGQEARLRCSPMKGHSHVYWYRQLPEEGLKFMVYLQKENIIDESGMPKERFSAEFPKEGPSILRIQQVVRGDSAAYFCASSPLARQGRSYEQYFGPGTRLTVT.

The chain combines TRBV10-3 with TRBJ1-2; tentatively, D is TRBD1 (5 bases). CDR1 and CDR2 (germline): ENHRY, SYGVKD. The V end was cut by 0 bases, the J end by 0 bases, with 8 bases between. The CDR3 sequence is 15 residues long. The DNA for the CDR3 is TGTGCCATCAGTGAGTCAGGGGAATCTAACTATGGCTACACCTTC. It encodes CAISESGESNYGYTF.

Only one count was recorded for this clone. V usage is TRBV19 and J usage is TRBJ2-7; TRBD1 aligns across 9 bases. The junction had 10 bases not matched to a gene; V was cut back by 3 bases and J by 1 base. The CDR3 spans 17 residues. CDR1 is LNHDA and CDR2 is SQIVND in the germline V gene (reference sequence). The CDR3: CASSIRGQGGSSYEQYF. CDR3 in DNA: TGTGCCAGTAGTATTCGGGGACAGGGCGGCAGTTCCTACGAGCAGTACTTC.

The chain combines TRBV29-1 with TRBJ2-7, with a weak D call TRBD2 (5 bases). Germline assignment: CDR1 SQVTM and CDR2 ANQGSEA. CDR3 length: 12 residues. V lost 1 base and J 3 bases, leaving 7 bases between the germline ends. The CDR3 spells CSVEAGYYEQYF. In DNA form, the CDR3 reads TGCAGCGTTGAAGCGGGGTACTACGAGCAGTACTTC.

Only one count was recorded for this clone. The CDR3 loop reads CASSQYGTEYMNTEAFF. The DNA for the CDR3 is TGTGCCAGCAGCCAATATGGGACAGAGTACATGAACACTGAAGCTTTCTTT. The V and J genes are TRBV9 and TRBJ1-1, with 7 bases aligning to TRBD1. J was trimmed by 0 bases and V by 4 bases; bases with no gene match: 12. The CDR3 contains 17 residues. Per the germline V gene, CDR1 is SGDLS and CDR2 is YYNGEE.

The genes are TRBV7-8 and TRBJ1-2, with no clear D. Trimming shortened V by 0 bases and J by 3 bases, and 5 bases separated the two germline ends. CDR1 and CDR2 (germline): SGHVS, FQNEAQ. The CDR3 has 13 residues. This CDR3 reads CASSLARDYGYTF. CDR3 DNA: TGTGCCAGCAGCTTAGCGCGGGACTATGGCTACACCTTC.

The genes are TRBV12-5 and TRBJ1-5; TRBD1 might be the D (6 bases). Germline CDR1 LGHNT, CDR2 FRNRAP. The CDR3 sequence is 13 residues long. The CDR3 DNA reads TGTGCCAGTCAGGGGTATAGCAATCAGCCCCAGCATTTT. It yields the protein CASQGYSNQPQHF.